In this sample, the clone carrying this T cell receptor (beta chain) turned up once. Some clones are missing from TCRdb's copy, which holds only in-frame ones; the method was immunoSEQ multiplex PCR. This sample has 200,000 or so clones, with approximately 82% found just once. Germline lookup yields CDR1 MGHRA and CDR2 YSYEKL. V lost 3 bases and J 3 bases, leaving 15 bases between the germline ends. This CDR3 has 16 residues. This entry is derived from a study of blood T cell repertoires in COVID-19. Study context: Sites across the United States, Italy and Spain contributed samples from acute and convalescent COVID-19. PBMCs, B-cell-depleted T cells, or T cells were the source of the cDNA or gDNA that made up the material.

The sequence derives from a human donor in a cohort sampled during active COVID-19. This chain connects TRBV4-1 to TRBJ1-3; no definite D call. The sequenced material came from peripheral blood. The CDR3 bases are TGCGCCAGCAGCCAGATTGAGGGTCAGATTGGAAACACCATATATTTT. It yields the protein CASSQIEGQIGNTIYF.